The entry that follows covers one TCR beta chain sequence. The source of the sample is a study of blood T cell repertoires in COVID-19. Methods used by the authors: Estimates of nucleated cell counts were drawn from the amplification of reference gene primers. Libraries were prepared by immunoSEQ multiplex PCR; TCRdb keeps only in-frame clonotypes and omits some of them. V, J and clone size are taken as reported in that table, and D and trimming were inferred from the DNA itself. Counted here are about 410,000 clones, roughly nine tenths occurring once; the ten biggest clones make up about 1.7%. Trimming left V 5 bases short and J 1 base short, with 11 bases between. The V gene's germline CDR1 is SGHAT and CDR2 FQNNGV. This CDR3 is 14 amino acids long. Which cohort a participant joined came from the clinical history participants gave. Cohort 3 donors counted as recovered after two negative PCRs, clearance, or resolved symptoms.

The sequence was collected from a woman aged 25 to 45 who had recovered from COVID-19. Sequenced sample: PBMCs or T cells enriched from blood (not recorded which). The V and J genes are TRBV11-2 and TRBJ1-1; maybe TRBD1 (5 bases). The CDR3 is CASSAEDRNTEAFF. For the CDR3, the DNA is TGTGCCAGCAGCGCCGAAGACAGGAACACTGAAGCTTTCTTT.